Below, 21 T cell receptor beta chains from the same sample are listed, as sequenced in a study of T cells in Graves' hyperthyroidism and ophthalmopathy. TCR beta CDR3 region amplification was performed from RNA transcripts. TCR CDR3 underwent first-round RT-PCR with the HTBI primer set. TCRdb reanalysed the multiplex PCR reads using MiXCR and keeps one entry per CDR3 protein. The sample has more than 650,000 distinct CDR3 sequences, about 15% seen once. The material sequenced was blood. The receptors stem from a woman in her late teens or twenties with Graves' hyperthyroidism.

This clonotype was counted many times. The chain has TRBV5-1 and TRBJ2-1; D perhaps matches TRBD1 (5 bases). This CDR3 is 12 amino acids long. V shed 7 bases and J shed 6 bases, with 11 bases lying between them. The germline V gene has CDR1 SGHRS and CDR2 YFSETQ. The CDR3 spells CASRRETNEQFF. The CDR3 nucleotides are TGCGCCAGCCGCAGGGAAACCAATGAGCAGTTCTTC.

The genes are TRBV27 and TRBJ2-3, with D perhaps TRBD1 or TRBD2 (5 bases each). Germline-derived CDR1 and CDR2 are MNHEY and SMNVEV (reference sequence). The V gene lost 5 bases and the J gene lost 4 bases, with 13 bases spanning the gap. The CDR3 loop spans 14 amino acids. Written as DNA, the CDR3 is TGTGCCAGCAGTGTAGGGGTGCGGGCAGATACGCAGTATTTT. Its protein is CASSVGVRADTQYF.

This clonotype has a count of ten or more. The chain uses TRBV15 and TRBJ2-1, with a weak D call TRBD2 (6 bases). There are 18 residues in the CDR3. V was shortened by 0 bases and J by 7 bases, with 22 bases between the two germline ends. Germline V lookup: CDR1 LNHNV, CDR2 YYDKDF (reference sequence). The CDR3 here is CATSRDSVSAGSENEQFF. The CDR3, as DNA: TGTGCCACCAGCAGAGATTCGGTCTCCGCGGGATCTGAAAATGAGCAGTTCTTC. The whole variable domain, remainder taken from reference TRBV15 and TRBJ2-1, is DAMVIQNPRYQVTQFGKPVTLSCSQTLNHNVMYWYQQKSSQAPKLLFHYYDKDFNNEADTPDNFQSRRPNTSFCFLDIRSPGLGDTAMYLCATSRDSVSAGSENEQFFGPGTRLTVL.

The gene calls are TRBV12-3 or TRBV12-4 and TRBJ1-4, with a tentative D call TRBD1 (5 bases). Trimming pared 1 base from V and 2 bases from J, leaving 8 bases between. This CDR3 region has 15 residues. This chain's CDR3 is CASSLERDTNEKLFF. The CDR3 region has the DNA TGTGCCAGCAGTTTAGAACGGGACACTAATGAAAAACTGTTTTTT.

The chain couples TRBV27 to TRBJ2-5, with TRBD1 matching over 9 bases. The CDR3 loop spans 15 amino acids. The germline V gene encodes CDR1 MNHEY and CDR2 SMNVEV (reference sequence). With V trimmed by 3 bases and J by 4 bases, 6 bases remained unmatched. The CDR3 DNA is TGTGCCAGCAGTTTCGGGACAGGGATAACAGAGACCCAGTACTTC. It translates to CASSFGTGITETQYF.

This clonotype was recorded only once. V and J are TRBV7-8 and TRBJ2-7; TRBD2 agrees at 8 bases. The CDR3 contains 15 residues. Germline CDR1 SGHVS, CDR2 FQNEAQ. V shed 5 bases and J 3 bases; nucleotides not matched to a gene: 9. The CDR3 region has the DNA TGTGCCAGCAGCGCGATGCGGGAGGCTGTCTACGAGCAGTACTTC. As protein: CASSAMREAVYEQYF.

The chain links TRBV6-5 to TRBJ1-6, with D possibly being TRBD1 (5 bases). This CDR3 spans 13 amino acids. V was shortened by 3 bases and J by 14 bases, with 14 bases between the two germline ends. Germline CDR1 and CDR2: MNHEY and SVGAGI. As DNA, the CDR3 is TGTGCCAGCAGTTATGGGGGGGACCGGACCCTCCACTTT. Amino acids: CASSYGGDRTLHF.

This chain joins TRBV27 and TRBJ2-7, with D maybe TRBD1 (5 bases). The CDR3 has 13 amino acids. Trimming took 7 bases from V and 6 from J, leaving 16 bases between them. Germline V gene data show CDR1 as MNHEY and CDR2 as SMNVEV (reference sequence). CDR3 protein: CASIQAVGAEQYF. CDR3 nucleotide sequence: TGTGCCAGCATCCAGGCCGTTGGGGCCGAGCAGTACTTC.

This clonotype was counted many times. The gene calls are TRBV6-4 and TRBJ1-2; TRBD1 aligns across 8 bases. Per germline, CDR1 MRHNA and CDR2 SNTAGT. The V gene end was trimmed by 3 bases and the J gene end by 8 bases; junction bases not matched to a gene: 14. This CDR3 is built from 16 residues. CDR3 nucleotides: TGTGCCAGCAGTGAAATTAGTGGGACAGGACCCTCGGGCTACACCTTC. Encoded protein: CASSEISGTGPSGYTF.

This clonotype was found many times. The chain joins TRBV28 to TRBJ1-1; D is uncertain. Between the trimmed V and J ends, which lost 6 bases and 2 bases, there was a span of 7 bases. Looked up from germline, CDR1 is MDHEN and CDR2 is SYDVKM. This CDR3 has 12 amino acids. In nucleotides, the CDR3 is TGTGCCAGCAGCTTGCTCAACACTGAAGCTTTCTTT. It is translated as CASSLLNTEAFF.

This sequence joins TRBV28 and TRBJ2-2; D not certain. CDR3 size: 13 residues. From germline, CDR1 is MDHEN and CDR2 SYDVKM. Trimming stripped 5 bases from V and 7 bases from J, with 11 bases between. The CDR3 loop is CASSISVRGELFF. The CDR3 DNA reads TGTGCCAGCAGTATATCCGTTCGCGGGGAGCTGTTTTTT.

The genes are TRBV15 and TRBJ2-7, with 7 bases that match TRBD1. V was pared by 5 bases and J by 5 bases, with 12 bases of the junction left unmatched. The CDR3 spans 15 residues. Germline V gives CDR1 LNHNV, CDR2 YYDKDF (reference sequence). The CDR3: CATSAKDRAPDEQYF. For the CDR3, the DNA is TGTGCCACCAGCGCAAAAGACAGGGCCCCTGACGAGCAGTACTTC.

This clonotype was counted many times. The V and J genes are TRBV18 and TRBJ2-1; no clear D gene. Looked up from germline, CDR1 is KGHSH and CDR2 is LQKENI. This CDR3 comprises 13 residues. V was shortened by 4 bases and J by 5 bases, with 9 bases between the two germline ends. CDR3 nucleotide sequence: TGTGCCAGCTCACGGTCCACGAACAATGAGCAGTTCTTC. Encoded protein: CASSRSTNNEQFF.

This clonotype was observed a few times. V is TRBV6-1 and J is TRBJ2-7, with D maybe TRBD2 (5 bases). The V end lost 8 bases, the J end lost 4 bases, and 24 bases lay between the germline ends. The CDR3 covers 16 residues. CDR1 MNHNS and CDR2 SASEGT come from the germline V gene. CDR3 in amino acids: CASSMNRASRGYEQYF. CDR3 coding DNA: TGTGCCAGCTCGATGAATCGGGCATCGAGAGGGTACGAGCAGTACTTC.

This sequence joins TRBV3-1 and TRBJ1-2, with TRBD1 identical over 8 bases. CDR1 is LGHDT, CDR2 YNNKEL, per germline (reference sequence). The trim removed 1 base at V and 7 bases at J, leaving 8 bases unmatched. This CDR3 comprises 15 residues. CDR3 amino acids: CASSQAGTGVGGYTF. Here the CDR3 DNA reads TGTGCCAGCAGCCAAGCCGGGACAGGCGTCGGTGGCTACACCTTC.

There are a few counts of this clonotype. Relative to the germline gene, one junction end is altered; a read error may explain this. The chain recombines TRBV6-5 with TRBJ2-3, with D hard to call. CDR1 and CDR2 (germline): MNHEY, SVGAGI. The CDR3 has 12 residues. CDR3 nucleotides: TGTGCCAGCAGTTACTCTGGGGATACGCGGTATTTT. Its protein product is CASSYSGDTRYF.

At least ten counts were recorded for this clonotype. The chain joins TRBV29-1 to TRBJ2-3; possible D gene TRBD2, 6 bases. V lost 4 bases and J 0 bases, leaving 14 bases between the germline ends. The CDR3 has 15 residues. Per the germline V gene, CDR1 is SQVTM and CDR2 is ANQGSEA. CDR3 residues: CSVASGATSTDTQYF. In DNA form, the CDR3 reads TGCAGCGTTGCGTCGGGAGCAACTAGCACAGATACGCAGTATTTT.

This clonotype has at least ten counts. The J gene is TRBJ2-1, the V gene TRBV20-1, with 12 bases matching TRBD2. CDR3 length equals 18 residues. J gave up 0 bases and V 3 bases, and 9 bases lay outside the gene matches. Germline V gene lookup returns CDR1 DFQATT and CDR2 SNEGSKA (reference sequence). The DNA of the CDR3 is TGCAGTGCTAGTAGGCTAGCGGGAGGGAGTAGCTCCTACAATGAGCAGTTCTTC. Residues: CSASRLAGGSSSYNEQFF.

The gene calls are TRBV5-6 and TRBJ1-1, with TRBD1 identical over 8 bases. This CDR3 contains 16 residues. The J segment lost 5 bases and the V segment lost 2 bases, leaving 11 bases of the junction unmatched. Per the germline V gene, CDR1 is SGHDT and CDR2 is YYEEEE. In nucleotides, the CDR3 is TGTGCCAGCAGCTTCGGGACAGGCGGATTAGGTACTGAAGCTTTCTTT. Protein sequence: CASSFGTGGLGTEAFF.

This clonotype was counted a few times. The chain's CDR3 is CATSEGGYEQYF. Here the CDR3 DNA reads TGTGCCACCAGTGAAGGCGGGTACGAGCAGTACTTC. This chain links TRBV24-1 with TRBJ2-7; perhaps TRBD2 as D (5 bases). Germline V CDR1 and CDR2: KGHDR, SFDVKD. The CDR3 extends over 12 amino acids. Trimming took 4 bases from V and 4 from J, leaving 7 bases between them.

Many counts were recorded for this clonotype. The chain employs TRBV7-8 and TRBJ2-7; the match to TRBD2 covers 10 bases. Germline CDR1 is SGHVS and CDR2 is FQNEAQ. This CDR3 comprises 17 residues. After removal of 4 bases from V and 2 bases from J, the junction contained 11 bases not matched to a gene. The CDR3 protein is CASSSVEWTSGTYEQYF. CDR3 nucleotide sequence: TGTGCCAGCAGCTCAGTGGAATGGACTAGCGGCACCTACGAGCAGTACTTC. Drawing the rest from reference TRBV7-8 and TRBJ2-7, the complete variable domain is GAGVSQSPRYKVAKRGQDVALRCDPISGHVSLFWYQQALGQGPEFLTYFQNEAQLDKSGLPSDRFFAERPEGSVSTLKIQRTQQEDSAVYLCASSSVEWTSGTYEQYFGPGTRLTVT.